This T cell receptor beta chain was captured in a study of control samples from healthy donors and cancer patients (TCRdb year 2020). Libraries were built with the immunoSEQ multiplex PCR assay. In its TCRdb copy, this immuneACCESS table keeps in-frame sequences only and misses some clones. Where compared with another copy, unresolved V genes explain less than half of these, and the others have no known cause. Recorded for this sample are around 71,000 clones; less than 95% of them occurred a single time. Clones ranked in the top ten supply more than 1% of the sample. The germline ends are 14 bases apart after V is trimmed by 2 bases and J by 9 bases. CDR1 is given as LGHDT and CDR2 as YNNKEL, both from the germline V gene (reference sequence). The CDR3 starts with the cysteine, ends with the phenylalanine, and has 14 residues. Only the CDR3 portion is preserved as DNA: 42 bases, with reading frame beginning at the first base.

Turning to this clone: Its specific antigen is unknown. Nothing much larger sits one base from this clone, and base qualities are not available.

This receptor was identified in a woman aged 45 to 65 with colorectal cancer. The chain couples TRBV3-1 (or the pseudogene TRBV3-2) to TRBJ2-1, and perhaps TRBD2 as D gene, on 5 matching bases. Sequencing was performed on PBMCs. The DNA sequence is given as TGTGCCAGCAGCCAACGGCACGGAGGTGGTGAGCAGTTCTTC. It codes for CASSQRHGGGEQFF.